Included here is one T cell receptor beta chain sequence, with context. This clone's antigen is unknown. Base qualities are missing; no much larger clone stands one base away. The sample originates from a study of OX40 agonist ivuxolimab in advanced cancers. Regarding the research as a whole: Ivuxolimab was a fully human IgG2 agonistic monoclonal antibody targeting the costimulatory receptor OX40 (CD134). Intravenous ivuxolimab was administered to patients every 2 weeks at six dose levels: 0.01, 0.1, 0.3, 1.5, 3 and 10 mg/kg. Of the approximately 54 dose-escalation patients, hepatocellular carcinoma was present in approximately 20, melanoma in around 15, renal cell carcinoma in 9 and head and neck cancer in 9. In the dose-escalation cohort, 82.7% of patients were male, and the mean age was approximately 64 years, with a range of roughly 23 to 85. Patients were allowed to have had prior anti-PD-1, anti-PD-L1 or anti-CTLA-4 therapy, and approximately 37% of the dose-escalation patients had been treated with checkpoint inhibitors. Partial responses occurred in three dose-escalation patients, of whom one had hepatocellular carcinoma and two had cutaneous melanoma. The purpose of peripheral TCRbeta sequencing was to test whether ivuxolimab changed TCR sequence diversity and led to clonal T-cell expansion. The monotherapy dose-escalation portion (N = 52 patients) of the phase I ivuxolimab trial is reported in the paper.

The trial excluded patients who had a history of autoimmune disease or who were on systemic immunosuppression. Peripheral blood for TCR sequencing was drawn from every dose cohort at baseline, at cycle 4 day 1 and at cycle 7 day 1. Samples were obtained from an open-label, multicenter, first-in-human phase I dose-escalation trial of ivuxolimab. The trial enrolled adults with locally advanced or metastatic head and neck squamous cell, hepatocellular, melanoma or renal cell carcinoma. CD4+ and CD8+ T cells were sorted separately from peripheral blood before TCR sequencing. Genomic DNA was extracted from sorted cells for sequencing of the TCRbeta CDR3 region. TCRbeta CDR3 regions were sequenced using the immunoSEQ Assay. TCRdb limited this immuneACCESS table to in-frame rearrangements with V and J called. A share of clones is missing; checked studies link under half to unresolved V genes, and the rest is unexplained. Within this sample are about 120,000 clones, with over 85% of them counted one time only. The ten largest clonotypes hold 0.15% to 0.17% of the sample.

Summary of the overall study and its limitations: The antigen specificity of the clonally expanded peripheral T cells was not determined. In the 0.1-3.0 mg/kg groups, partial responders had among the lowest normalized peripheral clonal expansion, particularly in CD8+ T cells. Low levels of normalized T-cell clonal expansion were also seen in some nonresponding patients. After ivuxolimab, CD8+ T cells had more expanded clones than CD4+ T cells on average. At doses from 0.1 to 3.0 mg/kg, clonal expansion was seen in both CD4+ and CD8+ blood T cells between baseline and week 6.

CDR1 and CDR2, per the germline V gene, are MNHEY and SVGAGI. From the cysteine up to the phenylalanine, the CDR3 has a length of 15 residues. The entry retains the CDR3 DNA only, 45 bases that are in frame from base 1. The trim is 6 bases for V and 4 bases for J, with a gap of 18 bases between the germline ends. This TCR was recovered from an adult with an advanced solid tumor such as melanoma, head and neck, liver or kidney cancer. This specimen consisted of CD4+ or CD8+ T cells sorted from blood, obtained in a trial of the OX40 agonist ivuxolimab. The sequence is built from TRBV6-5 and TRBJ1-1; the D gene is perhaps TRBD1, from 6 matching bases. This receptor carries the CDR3 CASSPGGRKTTEAFF. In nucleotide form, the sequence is TGTGCCAGCAGCCCGGGGGGGCGGAAAACCACTGAAGCTTTCTTT.